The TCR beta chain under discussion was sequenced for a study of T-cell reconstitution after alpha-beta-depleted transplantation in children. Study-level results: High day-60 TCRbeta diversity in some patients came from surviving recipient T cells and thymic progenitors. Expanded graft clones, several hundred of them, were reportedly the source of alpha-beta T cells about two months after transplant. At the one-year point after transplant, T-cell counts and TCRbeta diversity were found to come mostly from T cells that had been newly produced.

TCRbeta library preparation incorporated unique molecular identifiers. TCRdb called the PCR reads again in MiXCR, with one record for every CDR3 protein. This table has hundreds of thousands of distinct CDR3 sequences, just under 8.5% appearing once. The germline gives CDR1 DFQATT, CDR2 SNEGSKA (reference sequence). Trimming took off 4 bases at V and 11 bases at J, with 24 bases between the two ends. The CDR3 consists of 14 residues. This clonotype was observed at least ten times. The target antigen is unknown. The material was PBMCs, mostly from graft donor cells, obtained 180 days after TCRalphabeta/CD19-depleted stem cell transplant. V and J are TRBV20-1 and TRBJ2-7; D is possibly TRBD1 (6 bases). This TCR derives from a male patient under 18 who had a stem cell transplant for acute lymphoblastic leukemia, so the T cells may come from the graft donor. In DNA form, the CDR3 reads TGCAGTGCTAAAAACAGGGCTGGTTTATACGTGGAGTACTTC. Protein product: CSAKNRAGLYVEYF.